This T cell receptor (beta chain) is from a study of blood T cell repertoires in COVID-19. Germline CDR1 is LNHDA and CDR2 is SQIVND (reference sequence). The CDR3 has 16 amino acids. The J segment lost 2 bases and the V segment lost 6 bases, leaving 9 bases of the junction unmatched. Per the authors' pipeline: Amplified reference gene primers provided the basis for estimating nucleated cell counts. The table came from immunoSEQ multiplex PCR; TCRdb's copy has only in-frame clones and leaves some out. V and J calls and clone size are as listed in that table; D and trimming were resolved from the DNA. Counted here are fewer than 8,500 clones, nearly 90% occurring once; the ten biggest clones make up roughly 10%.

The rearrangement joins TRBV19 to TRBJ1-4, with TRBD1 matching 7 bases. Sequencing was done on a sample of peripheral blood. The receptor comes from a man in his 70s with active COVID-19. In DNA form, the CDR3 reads TGTGCCAGTAGACAGCATCCGGGACAGACTAATGAAAAACTGTTTTTT. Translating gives CASRQHPGQTNEKLFF.